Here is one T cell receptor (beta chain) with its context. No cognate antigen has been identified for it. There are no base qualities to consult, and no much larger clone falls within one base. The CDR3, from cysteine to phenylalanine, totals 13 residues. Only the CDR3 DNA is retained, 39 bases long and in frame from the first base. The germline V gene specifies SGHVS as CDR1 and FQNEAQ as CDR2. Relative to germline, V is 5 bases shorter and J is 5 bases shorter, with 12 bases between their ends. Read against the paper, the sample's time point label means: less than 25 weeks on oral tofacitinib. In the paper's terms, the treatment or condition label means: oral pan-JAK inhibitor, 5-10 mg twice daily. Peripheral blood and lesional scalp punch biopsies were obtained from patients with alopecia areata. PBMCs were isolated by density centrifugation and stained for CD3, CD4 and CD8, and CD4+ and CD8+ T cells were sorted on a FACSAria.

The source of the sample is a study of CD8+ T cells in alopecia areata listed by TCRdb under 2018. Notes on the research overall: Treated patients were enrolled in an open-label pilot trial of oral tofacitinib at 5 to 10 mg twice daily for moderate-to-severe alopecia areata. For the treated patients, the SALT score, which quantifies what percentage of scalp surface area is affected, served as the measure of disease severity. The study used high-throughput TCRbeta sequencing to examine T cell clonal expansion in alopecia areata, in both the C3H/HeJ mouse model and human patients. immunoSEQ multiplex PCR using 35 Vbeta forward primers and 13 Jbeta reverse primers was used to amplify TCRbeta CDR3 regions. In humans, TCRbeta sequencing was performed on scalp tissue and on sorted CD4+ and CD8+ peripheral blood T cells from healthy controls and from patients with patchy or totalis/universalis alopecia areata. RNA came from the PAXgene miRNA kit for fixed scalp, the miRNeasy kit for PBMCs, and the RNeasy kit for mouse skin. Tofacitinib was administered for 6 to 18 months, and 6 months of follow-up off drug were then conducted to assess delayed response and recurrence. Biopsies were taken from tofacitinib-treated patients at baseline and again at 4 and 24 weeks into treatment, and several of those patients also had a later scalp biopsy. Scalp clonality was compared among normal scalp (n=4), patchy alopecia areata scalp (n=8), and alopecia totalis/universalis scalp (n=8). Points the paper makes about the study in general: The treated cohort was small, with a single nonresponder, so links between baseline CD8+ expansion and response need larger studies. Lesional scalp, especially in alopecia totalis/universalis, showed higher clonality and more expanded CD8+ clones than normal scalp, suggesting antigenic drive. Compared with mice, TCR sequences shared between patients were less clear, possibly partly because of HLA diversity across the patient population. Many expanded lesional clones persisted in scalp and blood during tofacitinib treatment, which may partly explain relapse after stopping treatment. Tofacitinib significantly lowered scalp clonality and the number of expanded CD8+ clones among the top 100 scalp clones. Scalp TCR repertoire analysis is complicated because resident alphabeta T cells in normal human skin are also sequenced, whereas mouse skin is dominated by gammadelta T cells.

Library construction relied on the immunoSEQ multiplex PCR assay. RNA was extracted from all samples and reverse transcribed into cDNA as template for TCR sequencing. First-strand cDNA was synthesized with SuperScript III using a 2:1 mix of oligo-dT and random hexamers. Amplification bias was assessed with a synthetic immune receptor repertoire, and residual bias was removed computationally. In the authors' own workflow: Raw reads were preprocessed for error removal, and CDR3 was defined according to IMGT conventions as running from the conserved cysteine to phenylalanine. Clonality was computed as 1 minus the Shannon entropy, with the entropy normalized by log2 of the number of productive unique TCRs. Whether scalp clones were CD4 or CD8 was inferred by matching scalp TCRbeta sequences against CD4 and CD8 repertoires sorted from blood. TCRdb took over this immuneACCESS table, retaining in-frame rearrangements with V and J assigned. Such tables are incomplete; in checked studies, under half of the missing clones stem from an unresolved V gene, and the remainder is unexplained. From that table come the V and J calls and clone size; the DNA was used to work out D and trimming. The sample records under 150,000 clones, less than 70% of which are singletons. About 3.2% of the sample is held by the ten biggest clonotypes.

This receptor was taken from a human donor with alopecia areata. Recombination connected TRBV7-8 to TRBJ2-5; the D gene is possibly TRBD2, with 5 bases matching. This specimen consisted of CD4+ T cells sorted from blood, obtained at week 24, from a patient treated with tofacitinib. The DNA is TGTGCCAGCAGCCCTCCGAGGGTCGAGACCCAGTACTTC. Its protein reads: CASSPPRVETQYF.